Below are 17 T cell receptor beta chains sequenced from a single sample in a study of T cells after yellow fever vaccination. Via MiXCR, TCRdb re-called the 5' RACE reads, giving one row per CDR3 protein. The sample lists roughly 110,000 distinct CDR3 sequences; approximately 8.4% were seen once. Source: CD8+ T cells sorted from PBMCs, taken 45 days after the yellow fever booster vaccination. All receptors come from a man between 25 and 39 years old who received the YFV17D yellow fever vaccine.

The table lists this clonotype with many counts. The chain carries TRBV5-1 and TRBJ1-1; 8 nucleotides line up with TRBD1. Germline assignment: CDR1 SGHRS and CDR2 YFSETQ. The length of the CDR3 is 14 residues. Trimming at V came to 3 bases and at J to 2 bases, leaving 3 bases not matched to a gene. CDR3 coding DNA: TGCGCCAGCAGCTCGACAGGGGCAAACACTGAAGCTTTCTTT. This sequence encodes CASSSTGANTEAFF.

At least ten counts were recorded for this clonotype. V is TRBV2 and J is TRBJ2-7; TRBD2 matches at 9 bases. This CDR3 is built from 14 residues. The germline gives CDR1 SNHLY, CDR2 FYNNEI. The V gene end was trimmed by 5 bases and the J gene end by 2 bases; junction bases not matched to a gene: 4. CDR3 DNA sequence: TGTGCCAGCAGTCTAGCTAGCGGGACCTACGAGCAGTACTTC. This translates into CASSLASGTYEQYF. Full variable domain (remainder filled in from reference TRBV2 and TRBJ2-7): EPEVTQTPSHQVTQMGQEVILRCVPISNHLYFYWYRQILGQKVEFLVSFYNNEISEKSEIFDDQFSVERPDGSNFTLKIRSTKLEDSAMYFCASSLASGTYEQYFGPGTRLTVT.

To note about this clonotype: Relative to the germline gene, one junction end is altered; a read error may explain this. V usage is TRBV29-1 and J usage is TRBJ2-7; TRBD1 matches 7 bases. The CDR3 totals 11 residues. Germline V gene lookup returns CDR1 SQVTM and CDR2 ANQGSEA. For the CDR3, the DNA is TGCAGCGTTGAAGATGGGGGACAGTTAATCTTC. Translation gives CSVEDGGQLIF.

In its sample, this clonotype was seen a few times. J is TRBJ1-1 and V is TRBV5-1, with a weak D call TRBD1 (6 bases). Trimming removed 1 base at V and 6 bases at J, with 13 bases between. The CDR3 is made up of 14 amino acids. Germline-derived CDR1 and CDR2 are SGHRS and YFSETQ. The CDR3: CASSLYQGGPEAFF. CDR3 nucleotide sequence: TGCGCCAGCAGCTTGTATCAAGGGGGACCTGAAGCTTTCTTT.

The table lists this clonotype with many counts. This chain joins TRBV6-5 and TRBJ1-5; D ambiguous. Trimming cost V 2 bases and J 2 bases, with 10 bases left between them. Germline-derived CDR1 and CDR2 are MNHEY and SVGAGI. CDR3 length: 15 amino acids. CDR3 DNA: TGTGCCAGCAGTTACCCCGAGCGGGGCAATCAGCCCCAGCATTTT. It translates to CASSYPERGNQPQHF.

This clonotype was seen at least ten times. The gene calls are TRBV7-2 and TRBJ1-1; D may be TRBD1 (6 bases). The CDR3 runs to 14 residues. V lost 6 bases, J lost 4 bases, and 15 bases lay in between. Germline CDR1 SGHTA, CDR2 FQGNSA. The CDR3 nucleotides read TGTGCCAGCAGTCAACAGGGTAGGGGCACTGAAGCTTTCTTT. Its translation: CASSQQGRGTEAFF.

This clonotype was seen more than once but under ten times. The J gene is TRBJ2-7, the V gene TRBV29-1; 12 bases line up with TRBD1. V shed 7 bases and J 6 bases; nucleotides not matched to a gene: 16. CDR3 length: 16 residues. Germline CDR1 and CDR2: SQVTM and ANQGSEA. CDR3: CSDPSRPGQGAVEQYF. The DNA of the CDR3 is TGCAGCGACCCCTCTCGCCCGGGACAGGGGGCGGTCGAGCAGTACTTC.

Points on this clonotype: This clone may be a read error of a much larger clone one base away. V gene TRBV12-3 or TRBV12-4 combines with J gene TRBJ2-2; 9 positions agree with TRBD2. J gave up 6 bases and V 8 bases, and 16 bases lay outside the gene matches. The CDR3 consists of 17 residues. This CDR3 is CASRPGGVAGESGELFF. As DNA, the CDR3 is TGTGCCAGCCGACCCGGAGGGGTAGCGGGAGAGTCCGGGGAGCTGTTTTTT.

The chain couples TRBV30 to TRBJ1-1; D not certain. Trimming removed 2 bases at V and 1 base at J, with 8 bases between. In germline, CDR1 is GTSNPN, CDR2 SVGIG (reference sequence). This CDR3 contains 13 residues. In DNA, the CDR3 is TGTGCCTGGAGTAGGACGGGGAACACTGAAGCTTTCTTT. Residues: CAWSRTGNTEAFF. The full variable domain, in which reference TRBV30 and TRBJ1-1 provide the parts outside the CDR3, is SQTIHQWPATLVQPVGSPLSLECTVEGTSNPNLYWYRQAAGRGLQLLFYSVGIGQISSEVPQNLSASRPQDRQFILSSKKLLLSDSGFYLCAWSRTGNTEAFFGQGTRLTVV.

This clonotype was seen at least ten times. This rearrangement joins TRBV30 to TRBJ2-7; possible D gene TRBD1, 5 bases. The CDR3 consists of 14 residues. V gave up 0 bases and J gave up 3 bases, with 12 bases separating them. Germline values: CDR1 GTSNPN, CDR2 SVGIG (reference sequence). CDR3 residues: CAWSVVPTGYEQYF. The CDR3 coding sequence is TGTGCCTGGAGTGTAGTACCCACAGGCTACGAGCAGTACTTC. Based on the CDR3 plus reference TRBV30 and TRBJ2-7, the full variable domain is SQTIHQWPATLVQPVGSPLSLECTVEGTSNPNLYWYRQAAGRGLQLLFYSVGIGQISSEVPQNLSASRPQDRQFILSSKKLLLSDSGFYLCAWSVVPTGYEQYFGPGTRLTVT.

There are a few counts of this clonotype. The gene calls are TRBV5-1 and TRBJ2-2; D remains unclear. Trimming stripped 0 bases from V and 4 bases from J, with 13 bases between. The germline CDR1 and CDR2 sequences are SGHRS and YFSETQ. CDR3 length: 16 amino acids. The CDR3 reads CASSLDDPRVTGELFF. In DNA, the CDR3 is TGCGCCAGCAGCTTGGACGATCCAAGGGTCACCGGGGAGCTGTTTTTT. The complete variable domain, with remaining parts taken from reference TRBV5-1 and TRBJ2-2, reads KAGVTQTPRYLIKTRGQQVTLSCSPISGHRSVSWYQQTPGQGLQFLFEYFSETQRNKGNFPGRFSGRQFSNSRSEMNVSTLELGDSALYLCASSLDDPRVTGELFFGEGSRLTVL.

This clonotype was counted a few times. V usage is TRBV7-2 and J usage is TRBJ1-6; D is uncertain. This CDR3 has 13 amino acids. V was trimmed by 3 bases and J by 9 bases, leaving 9 bases between them. Germline lookup yields CDR1 SGHTA and CDR2 FQGNSA. The CDR3 loop is CASSLGFLSPLHF. DNA of the CDR3: TGTGCCAGCAGCTTGGGGTTTCTTTCACCCCTCCACTTT.

This clonotype was found many times. The CDR3 is CATSREAFWEQYF. The CDR3 bases are TGTGCCACCAGCAGGGAGGCTTTTTGGGAGCAGTACTTC. This chain uses TRBV15 with TRBJ2-7, with D possibly matching TRBD2 (5 bases). Germline CDR1 and CDR2: LNHNV and YYDKDF (reference sequence). The CDR3 spans 13 residues. V dropped 3 bases and J dropped 7 bases, with 13 bases sitting between them.

This clonotype has only a few counts. The chain employs TRBV4-1 and TRBJ2-5; no clear D gene. With 3 bases removed from V and 0 bases from J, the gap between germline ends came to 11 bases. Germline CDR1 and CDR2: MGHRA and YSYEKL. The CDR3 spans 15 residues. The CDR3 nucleotides are TGCGCCAGCAGCCATTCTGCATGGTACCAAGAGACCCAGTACTTC. This gives the protein CASSHSAWYQETQYF.

This clonotype has ten or more counts. The chain links TRBV7-9 to TRBJ2-7; D possibly matches TRBD1 or TRBD2 (5 bases each). The germline gives CDR1 SEHNR, CDR2 FQNEAQ (reference sequence). The CDR3 sequence is 14 residues long. Trimming took off 3 bases at V and 3 bases at J, with 12 bases between the two ends. The DNA of the CDR3 is TGTGCCAGCAGCTTCCCGGGACGGTTCTACGAGCAGTACTTC. Amino acids: CASSFPGRFYEQYF.

As concerns this clonotype: This may come from a read error, since a much larger clone is one base off. The chain couples TRBV4-3 to TRBJ2-5, with D perhaps assigned TRBD1 or TRBD2 (6 bases each). Germline V gene sequence: CDR1 LGHNA, CDR2 YSLEER. The CDR3 length is 17 residues. CDR3 bases: TGCGCCATCAGCCAACAGCTAGGGGGGACGGTCCAAGAGACCCAGTACTTC. Translating it yields CAISQQLGGTVQETQYF.

This clonotype was observed a few times. The rearrangement uses TRBV4-3 and TRBJ2-7, with 7 bases fitting TRBD2. The CDR3 is 15 residues long. V lost 1 base to trimming and J lost 2 bases; unmatched junction nucleotides: 5. From germline, CDR1 is LGHNA and CDR2 YSLEER. In nucleotides, the CDR3 is TGCGCCAGCAGCCAAGTGGCCAGCGGGACCTACGAGCAGTACTTC. It is translated as CASSQVASGTYEQYF.